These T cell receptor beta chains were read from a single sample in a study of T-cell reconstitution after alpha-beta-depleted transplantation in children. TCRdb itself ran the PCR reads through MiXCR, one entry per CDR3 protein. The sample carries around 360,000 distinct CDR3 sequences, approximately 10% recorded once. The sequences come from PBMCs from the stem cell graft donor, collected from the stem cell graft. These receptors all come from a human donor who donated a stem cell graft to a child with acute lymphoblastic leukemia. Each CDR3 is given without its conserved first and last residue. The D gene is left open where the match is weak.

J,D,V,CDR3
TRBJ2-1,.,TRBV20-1,SARDLRPSYNEQF
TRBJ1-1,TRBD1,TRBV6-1,ASAGQGVTEAF
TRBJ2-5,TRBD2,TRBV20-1,SAQPRSGTRVMEPYQETQY
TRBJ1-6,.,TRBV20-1,SAPAIGGTVQSPLH
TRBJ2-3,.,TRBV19,ASSIWELGDTQY
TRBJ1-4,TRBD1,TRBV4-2,ASSQGGQGNEKLF
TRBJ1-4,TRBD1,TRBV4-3,ASSPDRGLEKLF
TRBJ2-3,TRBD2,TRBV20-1,SAPPGASGRVSDTQY
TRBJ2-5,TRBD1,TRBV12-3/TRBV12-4,ASSFGRGLGETQY
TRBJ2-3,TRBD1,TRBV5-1,ASSSRTGPDTQY
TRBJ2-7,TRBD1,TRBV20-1,SARDLRTGPYEQY
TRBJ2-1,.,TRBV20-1,SARDPSAEVNEQF
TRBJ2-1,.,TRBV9,ASSGREGENEQF
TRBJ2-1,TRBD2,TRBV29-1,SVLEAGARGNEQF
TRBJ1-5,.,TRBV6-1,ASSDRLSQPQH
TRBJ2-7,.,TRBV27,ASSLGTTSYEQY
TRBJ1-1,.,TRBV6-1,ASSEMTGLNTEAF
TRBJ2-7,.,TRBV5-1,ASSLESGSVSYEQY
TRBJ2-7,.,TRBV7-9,ASSPVDGWNEQY